This T cell receptor beta chain was identified during a study of regulatory T cells in long-lasting Graves disease. Study-level findings and limits: The small sample size may have reduced accuracy. Shared public clonotypes totalled 2,741 in persistent patients, compared with approximately 970 in new patients.

This clonotype has ten or more counts. What it binds is not known. Time point denoted: newly diagnosed GD, antithyroid drugs for less than 3 months. After RNA was extracted from PBMCs, the TCR library was made from it. Graves' disease diagnosis followed American Thyroid Association guidelines. The authors built TCR beta libraries using iRepertoire HTBI primers and Arm-PCR of CDR3 regions. From the multiplex PCR reads, TCRdb called clonotypes with MiXCR, one entry per CDR3 protein. This table has about 300,000 distinct CDR3 sequences, 15% to 20% appearing once. The source material was peripheral blood mononuclear cells (PBMCs), sampled at new diagnosis, from a patient treated with antithyroid drugs. The origin of this receptor is a female donor with Graves disease.

As DNA, the CDR3 is TGTGCCAGCAGCAAACGGGGCCCCCGGACCCAGTACTTC. The encoded protein is CASSKRGPRTQYF. The rearrangement links TRBV28 to TRBJ2-5; D tentatively reads TRBD1 or TRBD2 (5 bases each). The CDR3 contains 13 residues. Germline values: CDR1 MDHEN, CDR2 SYDVKM. Trimming took 6 bases from V and 7 from J, leaving 15 bases between them.